The 23 T cell receptor beta chains given below trace back to one sample, sequenced in a study of blood T cell repertoires in COVID-19. Assay used: immunoSEQ multiplex PCR; TCRdb lists only in-frame clones, some missing. The sample lists 200,000 to 300,000 clones, approximately 86% occurring once. The sample was peripheral blood. These receptors all stem from a woman aged 25 to 39 who had recovered from COVID-19.

V is TRBV7-8 and J is TRBJ2-1, with 11 bases matching TRBD2. There are 16 residues in the CDR3. CDR1 is SGHVS, CDR2 FQNEAQ, per germline. J lost 3 bases, V lost 5 bases, and 6 bases had no gene match. CDR3 bases: TGTGCCAGCAGCCTTGCGGGACTAGCGGTCTACAATGAGCAGTTCTTC. It codes for CASSLAGLAVYNEQFF.

This chain connects TRBV7-6 to TRBJ2-5; D is ambiguous. The CDR3 has 12 residues. The V end lost 6 bases, the J end lost 4 bases, and 9 bases lay between the germline ends. CDR1 and CDR2 from the germline V gene are SGHVS and FNYEAQ. The CDR3 bases are TGTGCCAGCAGTCTAGTCAGAGAGACCCAGTACTTC. Its protein product is CASSLVRETQYF. The full variable domain, with the rest looked up from reference TRBV7-6 and TRBJ2-5, is GAGVSQSPRYKVTKRGQDVALRCDPISGHVSLYWYRQALGQGPEFLTYFNYEAQQDKSGLPNDRFSAERPEGSISTLTIQRTEQRDSAMYRCASSLVRETQYFGPGTRLLVL.

The chain employs TRBV5-8 and TRBJ2-1; D is ambiguous. The CDR3 has 13 amino acids. The germline V and J ends were trimmed by 4 bases and 4 bases, with 9 bases remaining between them. Germline values: CDR1 SGHTS, CDR2 YDEGEE. The CDR3 sequence: CASSLGLYNEQFF. CDR3 DNA: TGTGCCAGCAGCCTGGGTCTTTACAATGAGCAGTTCTTC.

This clone was found a few times. This chain joins TRBV5-4 and TRBJ2-3; perhaps TRBD2 as D (5 bases). The CDR3 totals 15 residues. V was pared by 3 bases and J by 3 bases, with 14 bases between. CDR1 and CDR2 from the germline V gene are SGHNT and YYREEE (reference sequence). The CDR3 region is CASSSSGMRTDTQYF. CDR3 bases: TGTGCCAGCAGCTCATCGGGGATGCGGACAGATACGCAGTATTTT.

The CDR3 loop is CASSTGDSRSGANVLTF. CDR3 coding DNA: TGTGCCAGCAGCACAGGTGATTCCCGCTCTGGGGCCAACGTCCTGACTTTC. The chain combines TRBV6-4 with TRBJ2-6; a possible D gene is TRBD1 (5 bases). Germline V gives CDR1 MRHNA, CDR2 SNTAGT. Deletions cut 6 bases from V and 0 bases from J, with 15 bases between. The CDR3 totals 17 residues.

The chain has TRBV6-5 and TRBJ2-7, with D possibly TRBD1 on 5 matching bases. This CDR3 is built from 11 residues. V was trimmed by 2 bases and J by 12 bases, leaving 11 bases between them. The germline gives CDR1 MNHEY, CDR2 SVGAGI. The DNA for the CDR3 is TGTGCCAGCAGTTACAGGGGCGACCGGTACTTC. Amino acids: CASSYRGDRYF.

CDR3 DNA sequence: TGTGCCAGCAGTCTCACAGGGGGAACTGAAGCTTTCTTT. This encodes CASSLTGGTEAFF. The chain is built from TRBV11-2 and TRBJ1-1, with 8 bases aligning to TRBD1. This CDR3 contains 13 residues. The V segment lost 6 bases and the J segment 5 bases; nucleotides outside the gene matches: 5. Germline CDR1 SGHAT, CDR2 FQNNGV.

CDR3 amino acids: CASSSQGSKNEKLFF. The CDR3 coding sequence is TGTGCCAGCAGTTCACAGGGGTCGAAGAATGAAAAACTGTTTTTT. The V and J genes are TRBV6-5 and TRBJ1-4, with TRBD1 matching over 7 bases. V shed 4 bases, J shed 5 bases, and the junction held 7 bases outside the gene matches. CDR1 MNHEY and CDR2 SVGAGI come from the germline V gene. The CDR3 is 15 amino acids.

This clone was picked up one time. The gene calls are TRBV6-5 and TRBJ1-2; 8 bases agree with TRBD1. Germline trimming cut 7 bases from V and 3 bases from J; bases unmatched to any gene: 10. CDR1 is MNHEY, CDR2 SVGAGI, per germline. The CDR3 covers 15 residues. The CDR3 loop is CASTKTRTGYYGYTF. CDR3 DNA sequence: TGTGCCAGCACCAAAACCCGGACAGGGTACTATGGCTACACCTTC.

The chain joins TRBV19 to TRBJ1-1; D is perhaps TRBD1 (6 bases). There are 17 residues in the CDR3. CDR1 and CDR2 (germline): LNHDA, SQIVND (reference sequence). The V end lost 1 base, the J end lost 1 base, and 16 bases lay between the germline ends. CDR3 amino acids: CASSIVAGADPNTEAFF. As DNA, the CDR3 is TGTGCCAGTAGTATAGTAGCGGGGGCCGATCCGAACACTGAAGCTTTCTTT.

The rearrangement joins TRBV20-1 to TRBJ2-1; 7 bases are a match to TRBD2. CDR3 length: 10 amino acids. The V and J ends lost 1 base and 14 bases, in that order; junction bases with no gene match: 2. From germline, CDR1 is DFQATT and CDR2 SNEGSKA (reference sequence). The DNA for the CDR3 is TGCAGTGCTAGAGGGGGGAGGGAGTTCTTC. This encodes CSARGGREFF.

There are a few counts of this clone. This chain connects TRBV19 to TRBJ1-2, with 8 positions matching TRBD1. CDR1 and CDR2 from the germline V gene are LNHDA and SQIVND (reference sequence). The CDR3 is 16 residues long. Trimming removed 9 bases from V and 4 bases from J; junction bases left unmatched: 16. CDR3 region: CASDMGAGGRFYGYTF. The CDR3 region has the DNA TGTGCCAGCGATATGGGTGCAGGGGGCCGTTTCTATGGCTACACCTTC.

The V call is TRBV7-3, the J call TRBJ1-1, with 7 bases that match TRBD1. Germline CDR1 and CDR2: SGHTA and FQGTGA. The CDR3 extends over 13 amino acids. V was pared by 5 bases and J by 4 bases, with 4 bases of the junction left unmatched. The CDR3: CASSLTGLTEAFF. CDR3 coding DNA: TGTGCCAGCAGCCTGACAGGGCTCACTGAAGCTTTCTTT.

This chain connects TRBV11-1 to TRBJ1-1; tentatively, D is TRBD1 (5 bases). The CDR3 has 14 residues. Per germline, CDR1 SGHAT and CDR2 FQDESV (reference sequence). Trimming took 1 base from V and 0 from J, leaving 6 bases between them. CDR3 nucleotide sequence: TGTGCCAGCAGCTTAGGGGACTTGAACACTGAAGCTTTCTTT. It specifies CASSLGDLNTEAFF.

The rearrangement joins TRBV7-6 to TRBJ1-1; TRBD1 matches at 10 bases. V shed 5 bases, J shed 10 bases, and the junction held 7 bases outside the gene matches. Germline V gene sequence: CDR1 SGHVS, CDR2 FNYEAQ. The CDR3 covers 13 residues. The CDR3, as DNA: TGTGCCAGCAGCCCCAGCGGGACAGGGGCAGCTTTCTTT. Amino acids: CASSPSGTGAAFF.

This clone was seen only once. The chain links TRBV11-1 to TRBJ2-5, with TRBD2 as a possible D gene (5 bases). The CDR3 is 16 amino acids. Trimming left V 0 bases short and J 0 bases short, with 11 bases between. CDR1 and CDR2 from the germline V gene are SGHAT and FQDESV (reference sequence). CDR3 protein: CASSLAIRGYQETQYF. The DNA of the CDR3 is TGTGCCAGCAGCTTAGCGATTCGGGGATACCAAGAGACCCAGTACTTC.

The rearrangement links TRBV2 to TRBJ2-3; tentatively, D is TRBD1 (6 bases). CDR1 is SNHLY, CDR2 FYNNEI, per germline. V lost 8 bases and J 3 bases, leaving 15 bases between the germline ends. The CDR3 contains 14 residues. The CDR3 DNA follows: TGTGCCAGCCAGGGGCTCGGGAAGACAGATACGCAGTATTTT. Encoded protein: CASQGLGKTDTQYF.

The chain's CDR3 is CASSSGTGGLGGFQPQHF. The DNA for the CDR3 is TGTGCCAGCAGCTCCGGGACAGGGGGTTTGGGAGGCTTTCAGCCCCAGCATTTT. This rearrangement joins TRBV12-1 to TRBJ1-5; the table calls TRBD1, which could not be checked here. TRBV12-1 is flagged as a pseudogene. This CDR3 has 18 amino acids.

This chain links TRBV28 with TRBJ2-5; D unclear. Germline lookup yields CDR1 MDHEN and CDR2 SYDVKM. This CDR3 contains 13 residues. Trimming shortened V by 3 bases and J by 1 base, and 6 bases separated the two germline ends. This CDR3 is CASSLNSQETQYF. CDR3 bases: TGTGCCAGCAGTTTGAACAGCCAAGAGACCCAGTACTTC.

V is TRBV7-8 and J is TRBJ1-3; 9 bases agree with TRBD1. Germline lookup yields CDR1 SGHVS and CDR2 FQNEAQ. The trim removed 5 bases at V and 3 bases at J, leaving 8 bases unmatched. This CDR3 comprises 16 residues. CDR3 coding DNA: TGTGCCAGCAGCCTTAAACAGGGGGCCGGTGGAAACACCATATATTTT. Translation: CASSLKQGAGGNTIYF.

This clone was picked up one time. The chain couples TRBV24-1 to TRBJ1-5; D might be TRBD1 (5 bases). CDR1 and CDR2 from the germline V gene are KGHDR and SFDVKD. V was trimmed by 9 bases and J by 0 bases, leaving 23 bases between them. CDR3 length: 18 residues. CDR3: CATPGGSREGHSNQPQHF. In DNA, the CDR3 is TGTGCCACCCCCGGGGGGAGTCGAGAGGGCCATAGCAATCAGCCCCAGCATTTT.

The chain carries TRBV9 and TRBJ2-3; 7 bases match TRBD2. Germline V gives CDR1 SGDLS, CDR2 YYNGEE. Trimming at V came to 6 bases and at J to 2 bases, leaving 12 bases not matched to a gene. The CDR3 is 16 residues long. As DNA, the CDR3 is TGTGCCAGCACCAGCCAAGCGGGGAACCCCACAGATACGCAGTATTTT. Protein product: CASTSQAGNPTDTQYF.

This chain uses TRBV29-1 with TRBJ2-3; D not certain. There are 10 residues in the CDR3. Germline V gene data show CDR1 as SQVTM and CDR2 as ANQGSEA. Trimming removed 2 bases from V and 10 bases from J, with 7 bases in between. For the CDR3, the DNA is TGCAGCGTTGAATATAATGCGCAGTATTTT. It encodes CSVEYNAQYF.